The text below deals with one TCR beta chain. Antigen specificity is unknown. The CDR3 has 16 amino acids. Germline lookup yields CDR1 DFQATT and CDR2 SNEGSKA (reference sequence). The sample originates from a study of tumor and adjacent non-tumor tissue in lung cancer. In the study overall: About 4.17 million productive TCRbeta reads were obtained per sample on average. Study outcomes and limitations: Tumor tissue had significantly higher TCR diversity than normal lung. Tumor repertoires had a smaller top 100 clone share than normal lung.

This sample's RNA came from whole unsorted tissue. Distant lung tissue was collected more than 3 cm away from the tumor edge. Newly diagnosed lung cancer patients had thoracic surgery in China, August–late 2014, without prior chemotherapy. A modified ARM-PCR protocol with three rounds of nested PCR amplified TCRbeta. Using its own MiXCR run on the multiplex PCR reads, TCRdb lists one record per CDR3 protein. The table lists tens of thousands of distinct CDR3 sequences, under 70% of them singletons, with about 27% in the top ten. This sequence joins TRBV20-1 and TRBJ1-2, with TRBD1 matching over 11 bases. Specimen: distant non-tumor lung tissue. This receptor was obtained from a woman aged 45-65 years with non-small cell lung cancer. This CDR3 is CSTDTGTGGFGYGYTF. CDR3 coding DNA: TGCAGCACTGATACTGGGACAGGGGGTTTTGGCTATGGCTACACCTTC.